This T cell receptor beta chain was documented in a study of blood T cells in healthy people across ages. Unmatched junction bases numbered 6, after V lost 0 bases and J lost 8 bases. Germline-derived CDR1 and CDR2 are SGHRS and YFSETQ. The CDR3 covers 14 residues. Primers used in a second PCR of about 7 to 12 cycles were a sample-barcoded 5' primer and a J-beta primer mix. TCRdb used MiXCR to reprocess the 5' RACE reads, holding one entry per CDR3 protein. The sample lists about 680,000 distinct CDR3 sequences; 49% were seen once. PBMCs were isolated at a quantity of at least 7 million per sample. This receptor was identified in a woman aged 60 to 75 in good health. The chain links TRBV5-1 to TRBJ1-2, with 8 bases aligning to TRBD1. The sequencing sample was made of blood. CDR3 sequence (DNA): TGCGCCAGCAGCTTGGATCAGGGGGCGCGGGGCTACACCTTC. It is translated as CASSLDQGARGYTF.